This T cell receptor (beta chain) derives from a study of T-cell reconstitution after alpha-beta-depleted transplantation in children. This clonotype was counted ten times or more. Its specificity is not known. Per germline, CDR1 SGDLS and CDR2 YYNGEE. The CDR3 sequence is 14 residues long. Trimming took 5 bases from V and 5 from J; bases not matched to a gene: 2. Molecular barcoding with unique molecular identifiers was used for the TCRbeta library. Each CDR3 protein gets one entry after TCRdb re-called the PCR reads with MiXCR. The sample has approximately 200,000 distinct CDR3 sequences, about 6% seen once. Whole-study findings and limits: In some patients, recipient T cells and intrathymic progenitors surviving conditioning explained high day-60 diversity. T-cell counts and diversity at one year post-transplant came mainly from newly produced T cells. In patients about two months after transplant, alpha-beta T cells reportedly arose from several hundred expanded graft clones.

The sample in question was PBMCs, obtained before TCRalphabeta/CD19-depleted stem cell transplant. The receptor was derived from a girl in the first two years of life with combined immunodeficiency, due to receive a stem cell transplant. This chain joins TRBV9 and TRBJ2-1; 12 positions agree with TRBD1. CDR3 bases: TGTGCCAGCAGGGGACAGGGGGCCCACAATGAGCAGTTCTTC. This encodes CASRGQGAHNEQFF.